This TCR beta chain appears in the sequencing data of a study of T cell responses to AZD1222 COVID-19 vaccine (dated by TCRdb to the early 2020s). For context, the study as a whole: A total of over 230 trial participants underwent TCR sequencing, of whom about 210 had received two doses of AZD1222 and 26 had received two doses of the MenACWY control vaccine. Trial participants were enrolled into age subgroups of 18-55, 56-69 and 70-plus years, which contained approximately 150, 30 and 60 TCR-sequenced participants, respectively. The study at large found these results: Because no day 14 peak-response samples were available, the repertoires could be characterized only after the peak T cell response. The whole spike protein was spanned by vaccine-associated CD4 TCRs, and dominant responses were seen in regions 160-218 and 743-854. Participants were mostly white British, with more females than males. The authors suggested clonal diversity may have been underestimated. The 56-69-year group was small, and its depth increase did not reach significance, likely because of low power. Reportedly, almost half of the unique spike-specific TCRs recognized epitopes lying outside the regions that are mutated in the B.1.351 and B.1.1.7 variants. Only six AZD1222 recipients were SARS-CoV-2 seropositive at baseline, limiting conclusions about previously exposed vaccinees. After two AZD1222 doses, spike-specific TCR breadth and depth were significantly higher than at day 0 and than in MenACWY recipients.

The V end loses 10 bases and the J end loses 3 bases, and a stretch of 19 bases separates them. Reading the germline V gene gives CDR1 MDHEN and CDR2 SYDVKM. The CDR3 runs 14 residues from the cysteine to the phenylalanine. Only the CDR3 portion is preserved as DNA: 42 bases, with reading frame beginning at the first base. With respect to this clone: This clone's antigen is unknown. Per-base quality was not reported, and no clone a single base away is much larger than it.

The CDR3 regions of human TCRbeta chains were subjected to immunosequencing. On the authors' methods: TCRs in the repertoires were matched against a reference library of SARS-CoV-2-specific TCRs that had been generated with the MIRA antigen-specificity platform. Breadth meant the fraction of unique TCRs that were SARS-CoV-2-associated, whereas depth meant the fraction of total T cells that were SARS-CoV-2-associated. Using the MIRA data, each spike-specific TCR was assigned both to the spike region to which the TCR was reactive and to a CD4 or CD8 class. Log10-transformed breadth and depth values were compared by one-way ANOVA with Sidak's multiple comparisons tests. Drawn from immuneACCESS, this table holds only the in-frame rearrangements with V and J called that TCRdb kept. Clones are partly lost; checked studies trace under half to an unresolved V gene and leave the rest unexplained. D and trimming come from the DNA, and the V and J calls and clone size come from that table. The sample has under 110,000 clones on record, more than 70% of them singletons. Roughly 10% of the sample comes from the top ten.

The intended sense of this specimen's time point label: about 28 days (+/-7) after the second vaccine dose. AZD1222 recipients with second doses at about 4 weeks or about 12 weeks were pooled, because spike-specific TCR depth and breadth did not differ between schedules. Vaccinee samples came from UK trials COV001 and COV002, including a single-blind randomized controlled phase 2/3 trial of AZD1222 (ChAdOx1 nCoV-19) in healthy adults. For TCRbeta chain sequencing, PBMC samples from trial participants were taken at day 0 and at day 28 after the second dose. The sequence was collected from an adult who received the AZD1222 COVID-19 vaccine. Sequenced here: peripheral blood, sampled 28 days after the second AZD1222 dose. The chain couples TRBV28 to TRBJ2-7; TRBD1 is perhaps the D gene, given 5 matching bases. The CDR3 protein: CATRQSGWVYEQYF. The bases read TGTGCCACCAGACAGTCCGGGTGGGTCTACGAGCAGTACTTC.